One and the same sample provided the 20 T cell receptor beta chains below, sequenced in a study of T cell changes during pregnancy in multiple sclerosis. Using immunoSEQ multiplex PCR, the repertoire was profiled, and TCRdb retains in-frame clones only, with some absent. The table lists more than 95,000 clones, about 90% of them singletons, with about 0.93% in the top ten. The sample was peripheral blood, taken after pregnancy. Receptor source: a female donor with multiple sclerosis, enrolled in a pregnancy study.

This clone has only one observation. The J gene is TRBJ2-7, the V gene TRBV27; no firm D call. The CDR3 runs 15 residues. Trimming cost V 5 bases and J 4 bases, with 18 bases left between them. Germline loops: CDR1 MNHEY, CDR2 SMNVEV (reference sequence). The CDR3 coding sequence is TGTGCCAGCAGTCCCAGCAGCCTAGGCCTATACGAGCAGTACTTC. This encodes CASSPSSLGLYEQYF.

The chain links TRBV15 to TRBJ1-3, with D unresolved. Trimming shortened V by 11 bases and J by 0 bases, and 14 bases separated the two germline ends. The CDR3 spans 14 residues. Germline CDR1 and CDR2: LNHNV and YYDKDF (reference sequence). CDR3 in amino acids: CAAGGQFSGNTIYF. The CDR3 nucleotides read TGTGCCGCAGGAGGCCAGTTCTCTGGAAACACCATATATTTT.

In nucleotides, the CDR3 is TGTGCCAGCAGCGTTCCTAAAGGGGGCCAACCTCACAATGAGCAGTTCTTC. It specifies CASSVPKGGQPHNEQFF. This chain joins TRBV5-4 and TRBJ2-1, with 7 bases aligning to TRBD1. The CDR3 runs to 17 residues. The ends lost 4 bases at V and 5 bases at J; junction bases unmatched: 15. Germline loops: CDR1 SGHNT, CDR2 YYREEE (reference sequence). The full variable domain, its missing parts supplied by reference TRBV5-4 and TRBJ2-1, is ETGVTQSPTHLIKTRGQQVTLRCSSQSGHNTVSWYQQALGQGPQFIFQYYREEENGRGNFPPRFSGLQFPNYSSELNVNALELDDSALYLCASSVPKGGQPHNEQFFGPGTRLTVL.

The chain employs TRBV18 and TRBJ1-2; the D is unclear. CDR1 is KGHSH, CDR2 LQKENI, per germline. Deletions cut 3 bases from V and 2 bases from J, with 10 bases between. The CDR3 extends over 14 amino acids. CDR3 DNA: TGTGCCAGCTCACCCAATGCCCAGAACTATGGCTACACCTTC. As protein: CASSPNAQNYGYTF.

The chain employs TRBV4-1 and TRBJ2-1, with D maybe TRBD2 (6 bases). This CDR3 contains 13 residues. Germline V gene lookup returns CDR1 MGHRA and CDR2 YSYEKL. V shed 4 bases and J shed 3 bases, with 7 bases lying between them. CDR3 protein: CASSLGLYNEQFF. DNA of the CDR3: TGCGCCAGCAGCCTGGGACTCTACAATGAGCAGTTCTTC.

In this sample, this clone turned up a few times. J is TRBJ1-6 and V is TRBV2; the match to TRBD1 covers 8 bases. The CDR3 spans 15 residues. The V segment lost 7 bases and the J segment 8 bases; nucleotides outside the gene matches: 10. From germline, CDR1 is SNHLY and CDR2 FYNNEI. Here the CDR3 reads CASMNRGRMDSPLHF. CDR3 DNA: TGTGCCAGCATGAACAGGGGGAGGATGGATTCACCCCTCCACTTT.

The CDR3 loop reads CASSPRGGLGANVLTF. The CDR3 nucleotides are TGTGCCAGTAGTCCACGGGGGGGTCTTGGGGCCAACGTCCTGACTTTC. The rearrangement uses TRBV19 and TRBJ2-6; 8 bases align to TRBD2. The CDR3 runs 16 residues. CDR1 is LNHDA, CDR2 SQIVND, per germline (reference sequence). V shed 5 bases, J shed 3 bases, and the junction held 6 bases outside the gene matches.

To note about this clone: At one of its ends the junction is not consistent with the germline gene, which may arise from a read error. J is TRBJ2-6 and V is TRBV19; D is perhaps TRBD1 (6 bases). Germline V gene data show CDR1 as LNHDA and CDR2 as SQIVND (reference sequence). The CDR3 is made up of 15 amino acids. DNA for the CDR3: TGTGCTAGTAGTATCACAGGGACTGGGGCCAACGTCCTGACTTTC. This encodes CASSITGTGANVLTF.

The chain carries TRBV5-1 and TRBJ1-2; 7 bases match TRBD1. V gave up 5 bases and J gave up 8 bases; unmatched junction bases: 12. Germline lookup yields CDR1 SGHRS and CDR2 YFSETQ. The CDR3 has 14 residues. In nucleotides, the CDR3 is TGCGCCAGCAGAGCCGTACAGGGGCCTTGGGGCTACACCTTC. This codes for CASRAVQGPWGYTF. The full variable domain, completed using reference TRBV5-1 and TRBJ1-2, is KAGVTQTPRYLIKTRGQQVTLSCSPISGHRSVSWYQQTPGQGLQFLFEYFSETQRNKGNFPGRFSGRQFSNSRSEMNVSTLELGDSALYLCASRAVQGPWGYTFGSGTRLTVV.

The chain combines TRBV19 with TRBJ2-3; 9 nucleotides line up with TRBD2. J lost 4 bases, V lost 10 bases, and 12 bases had no gene match. CDR1 is LNHDA and CDR2 is SQIVND in the germline V gene (reference sequence). The CDR3 loop spans 15 amino acids. The CDR3 region has the DNA TGTGCCACCCGTAGCGGGAGAAACCTTCCAGATACGCAGTATTTT. Its protein is CATRSGRNLPDTQYF.

This chain joins TRBV2 and TRBJ2-3; 10 bases align to TRBD1. The J segment lost 2 bases and the V segment lost 5 bases, leaving 4 bases of the junction unmatched. The CDR3 is 15 residues long. The germline V gene encodes CDR1 SNHLY and CDR2 FYNNEI. The CDR3: CASSSGTGVTDTQYF. The CDR3 nucleotides are TGTGCCAGCAGTTCCGGGACAGGGGTCACAGATACGCAGTATTTT. The full variable domain, in which reference TRBV2 and TRBJ2-3 provide the parts outside the CDR3, is EPEVTQTPSHQVTQMGQEVILRCVPISNHLYFYWYRQILGQKVEFLVSFYNNEISEKSEIFDDQFSVERPDGSNFTLKIRSTKLEDSAMYFCASSSGTGVTDTQYFGPGTRLTVL.

This chain uses TRBV5-1 with TRBJ2-3; D is unresolved. The CDR3 consists of 15 residues. Trimming left V 2 bases short and J 3 bases short, with 13 bases between. The V gene's germline CDR1 is SGHRS and CDR2 YFSETQ. The CDR3 region is CASSFLPLATDTQYF. Written as DNA, the CDR3 is TGCGCCAGCAGCTTTCTCCCCTTAGCTACAGATACGCAGTATTTT.

The chain carries TRBV27 and TRBJ1-1; no firm D call. Trimming removed 3 bases from V and 2 bases from J, with 10 bases in between. CDR1 is MNHEY and CDR2 is SMNVEV in the germline V gene (reference sequence). This CDR3 contains 14 residues. CDR3 sequence reads: CASSLAVLNTEAFF. The CDR3 coding sequence is TGTGCCAGCAGTTTGGCAGTCTTAAACACTGAAGCTTTCTTT.

The V and J genes are TRBV6-4 and TRBJ2-3; 13 nucleotides align to TRBD2. Germline V gene sequence: CDR1 MRHNA, CDR2 SNTAGT. The CDR3 runs to 14 residues. V trimming: 3 bases; J trimming: 12 bases; junction bases outside the gene matches: 6. The CDR3 DNA reads TGTGCCAGCAGTGAAACGGGACTAGCGGGACATCAGTATTTT. Encoded protein: CASSETGLAGHQYF.

V gene TRBV7-9 combines with J gene TRBJ2-2, with D possibly TRBD2 on 6 matching bases. V lost 5 bases, J lost 1 base, and 17 bases lay in between. Germline V gene lookup returns CDR1 SEHNR and CDR2 FQNEAQ (reference sequence). The CDR3 is 17 amino acids. CDR3 DNA sequence: TGTGCCAGCAGCCCTGGGGGGTCGCTGATGAACACCGGGGAGCTGTTTTTT. Its protein product is CASSPGGSLMNTGELFF.

This rearrangement joins TRBV5-1 to TRBJ1-1; possible D gene TRBD1, 5 bases. The CDR3 totals 15 residues. Per the germline V gene, CDR1 is SGHRS and CDR2 is YFSETQ. V was pared by 0 bases and J by 3 bases, with 12 bases between. CDR3 DNA: TGCGCCAGCAGCTTGGGTCCGGGAGGGGACACTGAAGCTTTCTTT. Residues: CASSLGPGGDTEAFF.

The chain is built from TRBV7-3 and TRBJ1-2, with 9 bases aligning to TRBD1. Germline loops: CDR1 SGHTA, CDR2 FQGTGA. The CDR3 totals 14 residues. Trimming took 0 bases from V and 7 from J; bases not matched to a gene: 3. The CDR3 region is CASSLTRDRVGYTF. As DNA, the CDR3 is TGTGCCAGCAGCTTAACCCGGGACAGGGTTGGCTACACCTTC.

The chain combines TRBV5-1 with TRBJ2-1; tentative D call: TRBD1 (7 bases). The V end lost 1 base, the J end lost 3 bases, and 11 bases lay between the germline ends. Per the germline V gene, CDR1 is SGHRS and CDR2 is YFSETQ. The CDR3 runs to 15 residues. This chain's CDR3 is CASSLPGGSYNEQFF. The DNA for the CDR3 is TGCGCCAGCAGCTTGCCAGGGGGGAGCTACAATGAGCAGTTCTTC. Based on the CDR3 plus reference TRBV5-1 and TRBJ2-1, the full variable domain is KAGVTQTPRYLIKTRGQQVTLSCSPISGHRSVSWYQQTPGQGLQFLFEYFSETQRNKGNFPGRFSGRQFSNSRSEMNVSTLELGDSALYLCASSLPGGSYNEQFFGPGTRLTVL.

V and J are TRBV13 and TRBJ1-3; D is ambiguous. In germline, CDR1 is PRHDT, CDR2 FYEKMQ (reference sequence). This CDR3 spans 16 amino acids. Trimming left V 1 base short and J 0 bases short, with 10 bases between. The CDR3 region is CASSLADWVSGNTIYF. CDR3 in DNA: TGTGCCAGCAGCTTAGCTGACTGGGTCTCTGGAAACACCATATATTTT.

The chain carries TRBV28 and TRBJ1-2; 10 bases are a match to TRBD1. The length of the CDR3 is 14 residues. Germline assignment: CDR1 MDHEN and CDR2 SYDVKM. J lost 4 bases, V lost 6 bases, and 5 bases had no gene match. CDR3 amino acids: CASSPGQGLYGYTF. DNA for the CDR3: TGTGCCAGCAGCCCGGGACAGGGGCTCTATGGCTACACCTTC.